This entry lists 19 T cell receptor beta chains sequenced from one sample in a study of blood T cells in healthy people across ages. Next came a second PCR, run for about 7 to 12 cycles, which used a sample-barcoded 5' primer along with a J-beta primer mix. TCRdb re-called the 5' RACE reads with MiXCR, one entry per CDR3 protein. The sample has approximately 1.5 million distinct CDR3 sequences, roughly 32% seen once. The sequenced sample consisted of blood. The receptors here all came from a woman in her thirties in good health.

This sequence joins TRBV18 and TRBJ2-5, with a possible D match to TRBD1 (6 bases). Trimming pared 3 bases from V and 2 bases from J, leaving 19 bases between. The CDR3 runs to 17 residues. Looked up from germline, CDR1 is KGHSH and CDR2 is LQKENI. The CDR3 here is CASSPPTGSAGQETQYF. Here the CDR3 DNA reads TGTGCCAGCTCACCGCCTACAGGGTCAGCAGGACAAGAGACCCAGTACTTC.

This clonotype was counted many times. V and J are TRBV29-1 and TRBJ2-3; D perhaps matches TRBD2 (5 bases). Germline V lookup: CDR1 SQVTM, CDR2 ANQGSEA. Trimming removed 4 bases at V and 5 bases at J, with 13 bases between. The CDR3 is made up of 13 amino acids. The CDR3 reads CSVVRAQRDTQYF. The DNA of the CDR3 is TGCAGCGTTGTGAGGGCCCAGCGAGATACGCAGTATTTT.

This chain uses TRBV6-5 with TRBJ2-7, with TRBD2 identical over 8 bases. From germline, CDR1 is MNHEY and CDR2 SVGAGI. V trimming: 8 bases; J trimming: 7 bases; junction bases outside the gene matches: 19. This CDR3 region has 16 residues. CDR3 sequence reads: CASEGGTRGGPWEQYF. In DNA form, the CDR3 reads TGTGCCAGCGAGGGTGGTACTCGCGGGGGGCCCTGGGAGCAGTACTTC.

This clonotype was observed a few times. V and J are TRBV5-1 and TRBJ2-7; D perhaps matches TRBD1 (6 bases). This CDR3 has 14 amino acids. V gave up 0 bases and J gave up 6 bases, with 13 bases separating them. The germline gives CDR1 SGHRS, CDR2 YFSETQ. The CDR3 coding sequence is TGCGCCAGCAGCTTGGCTGACAGGCAGTTCGAGCAGTACTTC. Residues: CASSLADRQFEQYF. Full variable domain (outside the CDR3, taken from reference TRBV5-1 and TRBJ2-7): KAGVTQTPRYLIKTRGQQVTLSCSPISGHRSVSWYQQTPGQGLQFLFEYFSETQRNKGNFPGRFSGRQFSNSRSEMNVSTLELGDSALYLCASSLADRQFEQYFGPGTRLTVT.

V gene TRBV7-9 combines with J gene TRBJ2-5; 9 bases fit TRBD2. V lost 5 bases to trimming and J lost 5 bases; unmatched junction nucleotides: 15. This CDR3 is built from 17 residues. The germline CDR1 and CDR2 sequences are SEHNR and FQNEAQ (reference sequence). CDR3 protein: CASSVSGGPLYKETQYF. CDR3 in DNA: TGTGCCAGCAGCGTGAGCGGGGGGCCGCTTTATAAGGAGACCCAGTACTTC.

The chain combines TRBV6-5 with TRBJ2-7; possibly TRBD2 for D (6 bases). Germline loops: CDR1 MNHEY, CDR2 SVGAGI. The CDR3 runs to 16 residues. Trimming shortened V by 1 base and J by 6 bases, and 19 bases separated the two germline ends. CDR3 protein: CASSYYGGPRRGEQYF. Here the CDR3 DNA reads TGTGCCAGCAGTTACTATGGAGGGCCGCGCCGTGGCGAGCAGTACTTC.

This clonotype was recorded a few times. The CDR3 nucleotides read TGTGCCAGCAGCTTCGGCCCAGCGGGGGGCTACAATGAGCAGTTCTTC. It specifies CASSFGPAGGYNEQFF. V is TRBV5-6 and J is TRBJ2-1; 9 nucleotides match TRBD2. The trim removed 2 bases at V and 3 bases at J, leaving 6 bases unmatched. Germline V lookup: CDR1 SGHDT, CDR2 YYEEEE. The CDR3 consists of 16 residues.

There are many counts of this clonotype. The J gene is TRBJ2-6, the V gene TRBV12-3 or TRBV12-4; the D gene could be TRBD1 or TRBD2 (5 bases each). Trimming left V 7 bases short and J 2 bases short, with 12 bases between. The CDR3 has 15 amino acids. CDR3 sequence: CASTTGTPGANVLTF. For the CDR3, the DNA is TGTGCCAGCACTACCGGGACCCCTGGGGCCAACGTCCTGACTTTC.

The V gene is TRBV3-1, the J gene TRBJ2-1; possibly TRBD1 or TRBD2 for D (5 bases each). Germline-derived CDR1 and CDR2 are LGHDT and YNNKEL (reference sequence). The CDR3 is 16 residues long. V was cut by 4 bases and J by 7 bases, with 20 bases left in between. CDR3 sequence (DNA): TGTGCCAGCAGCCTTTCGGGACGCCTCCCGGGGAATGAGCAGTTCTTC. This gives the protein CASSLSGRLPGNEQFF.

The V call is TRBV5-1, the J call TRBJ1-5, with D possibly being TRBD1 (6 bases). Germline lookup yields CDR1 SGHRS and CDR2 YFSETQ. Trimming left V 0 bases short and J 5 bases short, with 12 bases between. This CDR3 comprises 15 residues. As DNA, the CDR3 is TGCGCCAGCAGCTTGGGGGGGGACAAGGATCAGCCCCAGCATTTT. Translated, it gives CASSLGGDKDQPQHF.

This chain uses TRBV5-6 with TRBJ2-7; 9 nucleotides line up with TRBD2. Germline loops: CDR1 SGHDT, CDR2 YYEEEE. The CDR3 is 15 residues long. V dropped 4 bases and J dropped 6; count of bases not matched to a gene: 11. DNA for the CDR3: TGTGCCAGCAGCCTGGTGATAGCGGGAGCCCGCGAGCAGTACTTC. It yields the protein CASSLVIAGAREQYF.

This clonotype was seen ten or more times. The chain uses TRBV29-1 and TRBJ2-3; 8 nucleotides match TRBD1. With V trimmed by 5 bases and J by 2 bases, 6 bases remained unmatched. The CDR3 runs 14 residues. Germline CDR1 and CDR2: SQVTM and ANQGSEA. The CDR3: CSVIPGGFTDTQYF. The CDR3 DNA reads as TGCAGCGTTATCCCAGGGGGCTTCACAGATACGCAGTATTTT.

This clonotype has a handful of counts. CDR3 in DNA: TGTGCCAGCAGCTTAGGCATGGGGGATACCTATGGCTACACCTTC. This sequence encodes CASSLGMGDTYGYTF. The chain joins TRBV7-9 to TRBJ1-2; possible D gene TRBD1, 5 bases. This CDR3 comprises 15 residues. Per the germline V gene, CDR1 is SEHNR and CDR2 is FQNEAQ (reference sequence). V lost 1 base and J lost 4, with 13 bases in between.

The chain has TRBV7-9 and TRBJ2-1; TRBD1 might be the D (6 bases). Trimming took 1 base from V and 9 from J, leaving 16 bases between them. CDR1 and CDR2 from the germline V gene are SEHNR and FQNEAQ (reference sequence). CDR3 length equals 15 residues. Written as DNA, the CDR3 is TGTGCCAGCAGCTTAGGGCAGGGGCAAGCAGGTGAGCAGTTCTTC. Its translation: CASSLGQGQAGEQFF.

This clonotype was detected a few times. This rearrangement joins TRBV6-1 to TRBJ1-2; TRBD1 might be the D (5 bases). Germline-derived CDR1 and CDR2 are MNHNS and SASEGT. V was trimmed by 0 bases and J by 4 bases, leaving 15 bases between them. The CDR3 is 16 residues long. The CDR3 sequence is CASSEAGLGQGYGYTF. DNA for the CDR3: TGTGCCAGCAGTGAAGCAGGCCTCGGTCAGGGCTATGGCTACACCTTC.

This clonotype was counted once. Compared with germline, one end of the junction differs, possibly owing to a read error. J is TRBJ2-5 and V is TRBV5-6; 10 bases are a match to TRBD1. Germline CDR1 is SGHDT and CDR2 is YYEEEE. The CDR3 is 15 residues long. CDR3 in DNA: TGTACCAGCAGTCGCTCGGGACAGGGGACAGAGACCCAGTACTTC. Its protein is CTSSRSGQGTETQYF.

The V and J genes are TRBV4-2 and TRBJ1-1; TRBD1 is a possible D gene (6 bases). V was clipped by 4 bases and J by 5 bases, with 20 bases between them. Germline CDR1 reads LGHNA; CDR2 reads YNFKEQ. This CDR3 comprises 16 residues. The DNA for the CDR3 is TGTGCCAGCAGCCCCAATGTGGGGGGGGCGAGGACTGAAGCTTTCTTT. It encodes CASSPNVGGARTEAFF.

The chain is built from TRBV20-1 and TRBJ1-4, with D perhaps matching TRBD1 (6 bases). With 8 bases removed from V and 0 bases from J, the gap between germline ends came to 19 bases. The germline V gene encodes CDR1 DFQATT and CDR2 SNEGSKA (reference sequence). This CDR3 is built from 16 residues. The CDR3 loop reads CSTKNLDSSTNEKLFF. CDR3 DNA sequence: TGCAGTACCAAAAACCTGGACAGCTCAACTAATGAAAAACTGTTTTTT.

This clonotype was seen only a few times. The chain carries TRBV21-1 and TRBJ1-1. TRBV21-1 is labeled a pseudogene. The CDR3 length is 17 residues. The CDR3 loop reads CASSKGGSYPWYTEAFF. The CDR3 DNA is TGTGCCAGCAGCAAAGGTGGCAGCTACCCATGGTACACTGAAGCTTTCTTT.